Following are 14 T cell receptor beta chains from one sample sequenced in a study of T cell responses to AZD1222 COVID-19 vaccine. The method was immunoSEQ multiplex PCR; TCRdb's version includes in-frame clones alone and lacks a portion of them. The sample comprises 150,000 to 180,000 clones, 88% of which are singletons, and 3% to 3.5% rests with the top ten. The sample consisted of peripheral blood, taken on day 0 of AZD1222 vaccination. All receptors come from an adult in good health.

The chain carries TRBV5-4 and TRBJ2-7; the D gene is possibly TRBD1 (6 bases). Trimming cost V 2 bases and J 1 base, with 16 bases left between them. Germline lookup yields CDR1 SGHNT and CDR2 YYREEE (reference sequence). This CDR3 contains 16 residues. The CDR3 loop reads CASSFGTGSVSYEQYF. Here the CDR3 DNA reads TGTGCCAGCAGCTTTGGTACAGGGTCCGTTTCCTACGAGCAGTACTTC.

The V gene is TRBV6-6, the J gene TRBJ1-5; 7 positions match TRBD1. This CDR3 has 14 amino acids. CDR1 and CDR2 (germline): MNHNY, SVGAGI (reference sequence). Trimming removed 8 bases from V and 2 bases from J; junction bases left unmatched: 6. This CDR3 is CASEGGSGNQPQHF. CDR3 nucleotide sequence: TGTGCCAGCGAAGGGGGCTCTGGCAATCAGCCCCAGCATTTT.

This rearrangement joins TRBV4-1 to TRBJ1-2; 7 nucleotides agree with TRBD1. The CDR3 length is 15 residues. V shed 3 bases, J shed 3 bases, and the junction held 7 bases outside the gene matches. Germline V lookup: CDR1 MGHRA, CDR2 YSYEKL. The DNA for the CDR3 is TGCGCCAGCAGCCATCCTGGCAGGGGGGACTATGGCTACACCTTC. Protein product: CASSHPGRGDYGYTF.

This chain connects TRBV2 to TRBJ1-2, with TRBD1 identical over 7 bases. Germline V gives CDR1 SNHLY, CDR2 FYNNEI. The V segment lost 6 bases and the J segment 4 bases; nucleotides outside the gene matches: 5. The CDR3 totals 13 residues. CDR3 nucleotides: TGTGCCAGCAGACAGACAGGGCCCTATGGCTACACCTTC. Its translation: CASRQTGPYGYTF.

The rearrangement links TRBV19 to TRBJ1-1; 10 positions agree with TRBD1. Germline lookup yields CDR1 LNHDA and CDR2 SQIVND (reference sequence). The CDR3 has 18 amino acids. V shed 4 bases, J shed 4 bases, and the junction held 15 bases outside the gene matches. CDR3 loop: CASSTPTGGNILGTEAFF. The CDR3 region has the DNA TGTGCCAGTAGTACGCCGACAGGGGGCAATATATTGGGCACTGAAGCTTTCTTT.

The genes are TRBV15 and TRBJ1-1; 7 positions agree with TRBD1. J lost 11 bases, V lost 2 bases, and 8 bases had no gene match. This CDR3 has 13 residues. The germline gives CDR1 LNHNV, CDR2 YYDKDF (reference sequence). The DNA of the CDR3 is TGTGCCACCAGCAGATGGGGGGACAGCCTCGCTTTCTTT. Its protein product is CATSRWGDSLAFF.

This rearrangement joins TRBV3-1 (or the pseudogene TRBV3-2) to TRBJ1-1; D is ambiguous. Looked up from germline, CDR1 is LGHDT and CDR2 is YNNKEL (reference sequence). Trimming shortened V by 4 bases and J by 8 bases, and 14 bases separated the two germline ends. CDR3 length: 13 amino acids. The CDR3 DNA is TGTGCCAGCAGCCCCTCCTTCAGCGGAGAAGCTTTCTTT. It translates to CASSPSFSGEAFF.

This clone showed up just a few times. CDR3 sequence (DNA): TGTGCCAGCAGCCAAGAATGGGGTTATACCTACAATGAGCAGTTCTTC. Residues: CASSQEWGYTYNEQFF. This chain joins TRBV3-1 (or the pseudogene TRBV3-2) and TRBJ2-1; D remains ambiguous. Germline CDR1 LGHDT, CDR2 YNNKEL (reference sequence). Trimming took off 0 bases at V and 2 bases at J, with 11 bases between the two ends. The CDR3 totals 16 residues.

This clone was seen a single time. The chain has TRBV6-1 and TRBJ1-5; D uncertain. Trimming took off 1 base at V and 3 bases at J, with 10 bases between the two ends. This CDR3 has 15 residues. The germline V gene encodes CDR1 MNHNS and CDR2 SASEGT. CDR3 protein: CASSEERGINQPQHF. CDR3 DNA: TGTGCCAGCAGTGAAGAGCGGGGTATCAATCAGCCCCAGCATTTT.

The chain uses TRBV28 and TRBJ2-7; 10 positions agree with TRBD1. In germline, CDR1 is MDHEN, CDR2 SYDVKM. The length of the CDR3 is 15 residues. Trimming cost V 4 bases and J 3 bases; bases outside gene matches: 6. This chain's CDR3 is CASSSRDRGFYEQYF. In DNA, the CDR3 is TGTGCCAGCAGTTCCCGGGACAGGGGATTCTACGAGCAGTACTTC.

The V gene is TRBV6-2 or TRBV6-3, the J gene TRBJ1-2, with 10 positions matching TRBD1. Looked up from germline, CDR1 is MNHEY and CDR2 is SVGEGT. This CDR3 comprises 16 residues. J gave up 2 bases and V 6 bases, and 9 bases lay outside the gene matches. In DNA, the CDR3 is TGTGCCAGCAGCTTTCCGGGACAGGGGTACAACTATGGCTACACCTTC. This gives the protein CASSFPGQGYNYGYTF.

The CDR3 here is CASSPLGNTQYF. The DNA for the CDR3 is TGTGCCAGCAGCCCCCTCGGGAATACGCAGTATTTT. This sequence joins TRBV9 and TRBJ2-3, with D perhaps TRBD2 (5 bases). CDR1 is SGDLS and CDR2 is YYNGEE in the germline V gene. CDR3 size: 12 residues. Deletions cut 4 bases from V and 7 bases from J, with 10 bases between.

V gene TRBV6-6 combines with J gene TRBJ1-6, with D maybe TRBD1 (5 bases). CDR1 and CDR2 from the germline V gene are MNHNY and SVGAGI (reference sequence). The CDR3 runs to 15 residues. The V end lost 2 bases, the J end lost 9 bases, and 14 bases lay between the germline ends. The CDR3 region is CASSYSQGTGSPLHF. CDR3 DNA: TGTGCCAGCAGTTACAGTCAGGGTACGGGTTCACCCCTCCACTTT.

In nucleotides, the CDR3 is TGCGCCAGCAGCCGGGCTTGGGGGAATGAGCAGTTCTTC. Protein product: CASSRAWGNEQFF. This chain links TRBV4-3 with TRBJ2-1; D assignment may be TRBD1 or TRBD2 (5 bases each). Per the germline V gene, CDR1 is LGHNA and CDR2 is YSLEER. The CDR3 is 13 residues long. Trimming pared 4 bases from V and 7 bases from J, leaving 11 bases between.